This record looks at one TCR beta chain sequence and its context. What it binds is unknown. This may stem from a read error, because a much larger clone lies one nucleotide away. This entry is derived from a study of tumor-infiltrating lymphocytes in primary liver carcinoma. Whole-study findings and limits: The study found a significantly higher top-250-clone fraction in tumors than in blood (p = 0.039).

Alongside blood RNA obtained from unsorted whole blood, germline DNA was also extracted. The patients, who had chronic HBV infection, were treatment-naive (untreated). The authors made TCR beta cDNA from around 500 ng total RNA with a constant-region primer. The TCR beta library was amplified through three nested multiplex PCR rounds in a modified ARM-PCR procedure. For roughly 10 cycles apiece, the opening two PCR rounds ran with TRBV1-TRBV30 forward primers and a C-beta reverse primer. From the multiplex PCR reads, TCRdb called clonotypes with MiXCR, one entry per CDR3 protein. The data show hundreds of thousands of distinct CDR3 sequences, with 50% to 60% seen just once and more than 15% held by the top ten. This CDR3 has 13 amino acids.

The sample was peripheral blood. V gene TRBV12-3 or TRBV12-4 combines with J gene TRBJ2-5; 7 positions agree with TRBD1. The receptor was derived from a woman aged 25 to 39 with primary liver carcinoma and hepatitis B virus infection. In DNA, the CDR3 is TGTGCCAGCAGGGGGACAGCCGAAGAGACCCGGTACTTC. Its translation: CASRGTAEETRYF.